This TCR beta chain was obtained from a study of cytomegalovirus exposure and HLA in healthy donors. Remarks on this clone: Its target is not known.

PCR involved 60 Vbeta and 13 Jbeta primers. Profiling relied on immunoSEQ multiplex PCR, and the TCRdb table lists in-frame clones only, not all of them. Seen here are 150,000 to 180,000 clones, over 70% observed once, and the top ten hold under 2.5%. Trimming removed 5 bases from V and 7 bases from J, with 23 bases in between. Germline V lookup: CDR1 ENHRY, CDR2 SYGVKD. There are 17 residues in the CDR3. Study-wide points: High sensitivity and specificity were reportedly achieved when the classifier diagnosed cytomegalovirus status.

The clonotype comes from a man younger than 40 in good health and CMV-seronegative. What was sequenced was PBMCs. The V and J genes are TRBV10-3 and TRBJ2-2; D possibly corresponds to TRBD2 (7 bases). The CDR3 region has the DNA TGTGCCATCAGTACGAAGAACGGGGGGCCACGAGTCGGGGAGCTGTTTTTT. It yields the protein CAISTKNGGPRVGELFF.